The 23 T cell receptor beta chains reported below all come from one sample, sequenced in a study of T cell repertoires in cytomegalovirus infection. Using its own MiXCR run on the reads, TCRdb lists one record per CDR3 protein. The sample holds 560,000 or so distinct CDR3 sequences, 15% to 20% seen once. Sequencing was carried out using CD8+ T cells from PBMCs. Receptor source: a human donor in good health (CMV status not recorded). Some clones in this sample may be carry-over from other donors' samples.

The rearrangement links TRBV11-2 to TRBJ2-1; D is undetermined. V was clipped by 0 bases and J by 7 bases, with 10 bases between them. Germline V gene lookup returns CDR1 SGHAT and CDR2 FQNNGV. CDR3 length equals 14 residues. The CDR3 DNA follows: TGTGCCAGCAGCTTAGAGGGGTGGGGAAATGAGCAGTTCTTC. Translating it yields CASSLEGWGNEQFF.

As to this clonotype: Given a much more abundant clone one base away, this may be a read error. This chain uses TRBV11-1 with TRBJ2-7; possible D gene TRBD1, 5 bases. Germline assignment: CDR1 SGHAT and CDR2 FQDESV (reference sequence). The CDR3 covers 13 residues. Deletions cut 3 bases from V and 2 bases from J, with 8 bases between. The CDR3, as DNA: TGTGCCAGCAGCTTTGCCAGGGCCTACGAGCAGTACTTC. Translated: CASSFARAYEQYF.

This clonotype was found many times. V is TRBV12-3 or TRBV12-4 and J is TRBJ1-4; D not certain. This CDR3 is built from 15 residues. V was cut by 1 base and J by 0 bases, with 6 bases left in between. The CDR3 nucleotides read TGTGCCAGCAGTTTAGTCGGGGCAACTAATGAAAAACTGTTTTTT. It codes for CASSLVGATNEKLFF.

Many counts were recorded for this clonotype. The CDR3 loop is CASSPWTSLYEQYF. The CDR3 region has the DNA TGTGCCAGCAGCCCTTGGACCTCACTCTACGAGCAGTACTTC. This sequence joins TRBV11-2 and TRBJ2-7; D call uncertain. Per germline, CDR1 SGHAT and CDR2 FQNNGV. Trimming removed 5 bases from V and 3 bases from J, with 14 bases in between. The CDR3 is made up of 14 amino acids.

This clonotype was detected many times. The genes are TRBV6-5 and TRBJ2-6; maybe TRBD1 (5 bases). This CDR3 contains 17 residues. V gave up 0 bases and J gave up 0 bases, with 9 bases separating them. The germline V gene encodes CDR1 MNHEY and CDR2 SVGAGI. The DNA for the CDR3 is TGTGCCAGCAGTTACTCGGACACTCGCTCTGGGGCCAACGTCCTGACTTTC. Its translation: CASSYSDTRSGANVLTF.

In this sample, this clonotype turned up a few times. The rearrangement joins TRBV27 to TRBJ2-5; D assignment may be TRBD1 or TRBD2 (5 bases each). The germline CDR1 and CDR2 sequences are MNHEY and SMNVEV (reference sequence). Trimming pared 0 bases from V and 5 bases from J, leaving 10 bases between. The CDR3 runs 14 residues. The CDR3, as DNA: TGTGCCAGCAGTTTATCCACAGAGGGGGAGACCCAGTACTTC. Its protein product is CASSLSTEGETQYF.

Ten or more counts support this clonotype. This chain joins TRBV6-6 and TRBJ2-1; 12 nucleotides agree with TRBD1. CDR3 length equals 17 residues. Looked up from germline, CDR1 is MNHNY and CDR2 is SVGAGI (reference sequence). With V trimmed by 0 bases and J by 10 bases, 10 bases remained unmatched. The CDR3: CASSYSVGGQGAEEQFF. The CDR3 DNA is TGTGCCAGCAGTTACTCGGTCGGGGGACAGGGGGCAGAGGAGCAGTTCTTC.

Note on this clonotype: This may be a read error: a much more frequent sequence differs by one nucleotide. The chain carries TRBV6-5 and TRBJ2-1, with D perhaps being TRBD1 or TRBD2 (5 bases each). Germline CDR1 and CDR2: MNHEY and SVGAGI. This CDR3 has 14 residues. Trimming pared 7 bases from V and 0 bases from J, leaving 10 bases between. The CDR3 DNA reads as TGTGCCAGCAATTATGGGGGCTCCTACAATGAGCAGTTCTTC. Encoded protein: CASNYGGSYNEQFF.

This clonotype was picked up a small number of times. The chain couples TRBV6-5 to TRBJ1-5, with a weak D call TRBD1 (6 bases). The ends were cut back, 0 bases at V and 1 base at J, with 7 bases in the middle. Looked up from germline, CDR1 is MNHEY and CDR2 is SVGAGI. This CDR3 is built from 15 residues. For the CDR3, the DNA is TGTGCCAGCAGTTACTCGGGACAAAGCAATCAGCCCCAGCATTTT. Residues: CASSYSGQSNQPQHF.

The V call is TRBV11-2, the J call TRBJ1-1; 9 bases fit TRBD1. The CDR3 has 18 residues. Trimming at V came to 4 bases and at J to 3 bases, leaving 15 bases not matched to a gene. Germline assignment: CDR1 SGHAT and CDR2 FQNNGV. As DNA, the CDR3 is TGTGCCAGCAGCTCGTGGGACAGGGACTGGTCGTTGGACACTGAAGCTTTCTTT. Protein product: CASSSWDRDWSLDTEAFF. Looking up the rest from reference TRBV11-2 and TRBJ1-1 gives the full variable domain: EAGVAQSPRYKIIEKRQSVAFWCNPISGHATLYWYQQILGQGPKLLIQFQNNGVVDDSQLPKDRFSAERLKGVDSTLKIQPAKLEDSAVYLCASSSWDRDWSLDTEAFFGQGTRLTVV.

The genes are TRBV19 and TRBJ2-1, with 9 bases aligning to TRBD2. The CDR3 is 15 amino acids. After removal of 3 bases from V and 2 bases from J, the junction contained 2 bases not matched to a gene. Germline V lookup: CDR1 LNHDA, CDR2 SQIVND (reference sequence). The CDR3 DNA reads as TGTGCCAGTAGTATGGCGGGGGGGACCTACAATGAGCAGTTCTTC. This encodes CASSMAGGTYNEQFF. The variable domain in full, completed from reference TRBV19 and TRBJ2-1, reads DGGITQSPKYLFRKEGQNVTLSCEQNLNHDAMYWYRQDPGQGLRLIYYSQIVNDFQKGDIAEGYSVSREKKESFPLTVTSAQKNPTAFYLCASSMAGGTYNEQFFGPGTRLTVL.

This clonotype has a count of ten or more. The chain joins TRBV11-1 to TRBJ1-4, with 7 bases that match TRBD1. Germline CDR1 reads SGHAT; CDR2 reads FQDESV (reference sequence). V lost 0 bases and J lost 0; bases outside the gene matches: 7. This CDR3 region has 18 residues. CDR3 residues: CASSLATGQLATNEKLFF. DNA of the CDR3: TGTGCCAGCAGCTTAGCAACGGGACAGCTCGCAACTAATGAAAAACTGTTTTTT.

In its sample, this clonotype was seen many times. The rearrangement joins TRBV28 to TRBJ2-3; 7 bases are shared with TRBD1. The CDR3 is made up of 14 amino acids. The V and J ends lost 5 bases and 5 bases, in that order; junction bases with no gene match: 7. The germline V gene encodes CDR1 MDHEN and CDR2 SYDVKM. The CDR3 nucleotides read TGTGCCAGCAGTAACCGGACAGGAGAAGATACGCAGTATTTT. Translation: CASSNRTGEDTQYF.

The V and J genes are TRBV4-1 and TRBJ1-1; TRBD1 aligns across 9 bases. The V gene end was trimmed by 3 bases and the J gene end by 4 bases; junction bases not matched to a gene: 6. Germline V gene lookup returns CDR1 MGHRA and CDR2 YSYEKL. This CDR3 comprises 15 residues. The CDR3 region has the DNA TGCGCCAGCAGCCATCGGGACAGGGTGGGCACTGAAGCTTTCTTT. It codes for CASSHRDRVGTEAFF.

The CDR3 here is CATSRGTGNTQYF. In DNA, the CDR3 is TGTGCCACCAGCAGGGGTACAGGAAATACGCAGTATTTT. The V call is TRBV15, the J call TRBJ2-3, with a possible D match to TRBD1 (5 bases). V lost 3 bases and J lost 7, with 11 bases in between. Germline assignment: CDR1 LNHNV and CDR2 YYDKDF (reference sequence). This CDR3 has 13 amino acids.

This clonotype occurred once. The chain joins TRBV2 to TRBJ2-3; D might be TRBD2 (5 bases). CDR1 is SNHLY, CDR2 FYNNEI, per germline. The CDR3 is 16 amino acids. Trimming took 4 bases from V and 2 from J, leaving 16 bases between them. Here the CDR3 DNA reads TGTGCCAGCAGTGCTTGGCGGGTGGGAGTCACAGATACGCAGTATTTT. This codes for CASSAWRVGVTDTQYF.

The chain combines TRBV27 with TRBJ2-4, with D possibly TRBD2 on 5 matching bases. The CDR3 totals 14 residues. V was clipped by 5 bases and J by 5 bases, with 13 bases between them. CDR1 is MNHEY, CDR2 SMNVEV, per germline (reference sequence). In DNA, the CDR3 is TGTGCCAGCAGTCGGAGGAAAACTGAAAACATTCAGTACTTC. The encoded protein is CASSRRKTENIQYF.

This clonotype was counted at least ten times. The CDR3, as DNA: TGCGCCAGCAGCCCGGGCCATGAGCAGTTCTTC. Protein: CASSPGHEQFF. The chain links TRBV4-1 to TRBJ2-1; D uncertain. The CDR3 is 11 residues long. Trimming left V 4 bases short and J 8 bases short, with 6 bases between. Germline CDR1 is MGHRA and CDR2 is YSYEKL.

In this sample, this clonotype turned up a few times. The J gene is TRBJ2-3, the V gene TRBV7-3; D is undetermined. CDR1 SGHTA and CDR2 FQGTGA come from the germline V gene. CDR3 length: 17 amino acids. The ends were cut back, 5 bases at V and 7 bases at J, with 25 bases in the middle. The CDR3 DNA follows: TGTGCCAGCAGCGCCTCGGGCGGCTCCCCAAAATCATATACGCAGTATTTT. Its protein product is CASSASGGSPKSYTQYF. The full variable domain, completed using reference TRBV7-3 and TRBJ2-3, is GAGVSQTPSNKVTEKGKYVELRCDPISGHTALYWYRQSLGQGPEFLIYFQGTGAADDSGLPNDRFFAVRPEGSVSTLKIQRTERGDSAVYLCASSASGGSPKSYTQYFGPGTRLTVL.

With respect to this clonotype: A clone one base away is much larger, so this may be a read error. The rearrangement links TRBV19 to TRBJ2-5; 8 nucleotides line up with TRBD2. Germline V lookup: CDR1 LNHDA, CDR2 SQIVND (reference sequence). This CDR3 spans 15 amino acids. The CDR3 reads CASSIGAGDQEIQYF. CDR3 DNA sequence: TGTGCCAGTAGTATAGGAGCGGGAGACCAAGAGATCCAGTACTTC.

This clonotype was counted only a few times. The chain uses TRBV12-3 or TRBV12-4 and TRBJ2-7; 7 bases are shared with TRBD2. CDR3 length equals 12 residues. V lost 9 bases to trimming and J lost 3 bases; unmatched junction nucleotides: 5. DNA of the CDR3: TGTGCCAGTACGGGGGGAGGCTACGAGCAGTACTTC. Amino acids: CASTGGGYEQYF.

This chain uses TRBV6-5 with TRBJ2-1; D is possibly TRBD1 (6 bases). Germline V gives CDR1 MNHEY, CDR2 SVGAGI. V was trimmed by 6 bases and J by 7 bases, leaving 7 bases between them. The CDR3 extends over 11 amino acids. In DNA, the CDR3 is TGTGCCAGCAGAGGACAGAATGAGCAGTTCTTC. Translating it yields CASRGQNEQFF.

This clonotype came up a few times. The chain links TRBV14 to TRBJ2-7; 7 nucleotides line up with TRBD1. Trimming at V came to 4 bases and at J to 6 bases, leaving 9 bases not matched to a gene. The CDR3 has 14 residues. Germline assignment: CDR1 SGHDN and CDR2 FVKESK. In DNA, the CDR3 is TGTGCCAGCAGCCCTCCTGAGGGGGCTGGCGAGCAGTACTTC. It translates to CASSPPEGAGEQYF. Full variable domain (missing parts from reference TRBV14 and TRBJ2-7): EAGVTQFPSHSVIEKGQTVTLRCDPISGHDNLYWYRRVMGKEIKFLLHFVKESKQDESGMPNNRFLAERTGGTYSTLKVQPAELEDSGVYFCASSPPEGAGEQYFGPGTRLTVT.